The TCR beta chain described here comes from a study of shared clonotypes between healthy human individuals. Study background: CD4 naive cells filled three plates per donor, CD4 memory three, CD8 naive two and CD8 memory one.

The input for sorted-subset replicate PCRs was 200 ng DNA, 25,000 to 30,000 T cell genomes. TCRdb's copy holds only in-frame clones and misses some; the assay was immunoSEQ multiplex PCR. This sample has roughly 760,000 clones; approximately 74% occur once, and the top ten carry over 1.5%. All donors were Caucasian adults living in Nashville, Tennessee. In its sample, this clone was seen a few times. Its target is unknown. The CDR3 sequence is 11 residues long. V lost 7 bases and J lost 4, with 8 bases in between. The germline gives CDR1 SGHAT, CDR2 FQNNGV. Study results and limitations: Relative to memory subsets, naive subsets generally showed larger estimated richness.

The sequence was obtained from a woman younger than 45 in good health. The sequencing sample was made of memory CD4+ T cells sorted from blood. Regarding subset: CD45RA-negative fraction. This chain links TRBV11-2 with TRBJ2-7; D may correspond to TRBD1 or TRBD2 (5 bases each). CDR3 protein: CASTGGYEQYF. The CDR3 DNA reads TGTGCCAGCACTGGGGGTTACGAGCAGTACTTC.